A selection of T cell receptor beta chains follows, all from one sample in a study of human T cells and chemical hapten exposure. TCRdb itself ran the RACE reads through MiXCR, one entry per CDR3 protein. The table records around 67,000 distinct CDR3 sequences, 8.5% of them present only once. The input for sequencing was whole blood, taken in connection with sensitization to the hapten diphenylcyclopropenone (DPC). Receptor source: a woman aged 45-60 years with alopecia areata. Some clones in this sample may be carry-over from other donors' samples. Each CDR3 is given with its conserved first and last residue. D genes are given only for firm matches. Size values are once, few and many counts, or a class for expanded clones, and some rows have none.

V	size	D	J	CDR3	DNA
TRBV6-5	NA	NA	TRBJ1-6	CASSYGGPNSPLHF	TGTGCCAGCAGTTACGGGGGCCCTAATTCACCCCTCCACTTT
TRBV20-1	many	NA	TRBJ2-3	CSAEDPGGTDTQYF	TGCAGTGCTGAGGACCCAGGAGGCACAGATACGCAGTATTTT
TRBV29-1	few	NA	TRBJ2-7	CSARTLTYEQYF	TGCAGCGCCCGGACACTTACCTACGAGCAGTACTTC
TRBV29-1	many	NA	TRBJ2-6	CSAESGANVLTF	TGCAGCGCCGAATCTGGGGCCAACGTCCTGACTTTC
TRBV20-1	few	NA	TRBJ2-3	CSASPGASTDTQYF	TGCAGTGCTAGTCCCGGGGCGAGCACAGATACGCAGTATTTT
TRBV29-1	few	TRBD1	TRBJ2-2	CSVPRDRNTGELFF	TGCAGCGTTCCCCGGGACAGGAACACCGGGGAGCTGTTTTTT
TRBV5-1	NA	NA	TRBJ2-6	CASSLGQFGANVLTF	TGCGCCAGCAGCTTGGGGCAATTTGGGGCCAACGTCCTGACTTTC
TRBV7-2	many	TRBD1	TRBJ1-4	CASSFDRATNEKLFF	TGTGCCAGCAGTTTCGACAGGGCTACTAATGAAAAACTGTTTTTT
TRBV12-3/TRBV12-4	NA	NA	TRBJ2-7	CASSFVIYEQYF	TGTGCCAGCAGTTTTGTGATCTACGAGCAGTACTTC
TRBV20-1	NA	TRBD1	TRBJ1-1	CSARRDSGFFF	TGCAGTGCTAGAAGGGACAGTGGATTTTTCTTT
TRBV20-1	many	NA	TRBJ1-1	CSASPGQPSEAFF	TGCAGTGCTAGCCCAGGACAGCCCTCTGAAGCTTTCTTT
TRBV11-3	many	NA	TRBJ2-3	CASSLGRLDTQYF	TGTGCCAGCAGCTTAGGCAGACTAGATACGCAGTATTTT
TRBV28	NA	NA	TRBJ2-4	CASSSVSRGKNIQYF	TGTGCCAGCAGTTCAGTGTCGAGGGGCAAAAACATTCAGTACTTC
TRBV6-2/TRBV6-3	NA	TRBD1	TRBJ2-7	CASRTQDRASYEQYF	TGTGCCAGCAGGACCCAGGACAGGGCCAGCTACGAGCAGTACTTC
TRBV27	NA	NA	TRBJ2-7	CASSLGPPYEQYF	TGTGCCAGCAGTTTGGGACCACCCTACGAGCAGTACTTC
TRBV6-5	few	NA	TRBJ2-6	CASSLQVAGANVLTF	TGTGCCAGCAGTCTACAGGTAGCTGGGGCCAACGTCCTGACTTTC
TRBV9	NA	TRBD2	TRBJ2-1	CASSVGDYNRLFF	TGTGCCAGCAGCGTAGGGGACTACAATAGGCTGTTCTTC
TRBV29-1	few	NA	TRBJ1-3	CSVRSGDKSGNTIYF	TGCAGCGTCCGTTCGGGAGACAAGTCAGGAAACACCATATATTTT
TRBV6-6	NA	TRBD2	TRBJ2-2	CASSLLGGGQAGELFF	TGTGCCAGCAGTCTTCTCGGGGGGGGCCAAGCGGGGGAGCTGTTTTTT
TRBV2	many	TRBD1	TRBJ1-5	CASSEDRGRQPQHF	TGTGCCAGCAGTGAGGACAGGGGTCGTCAGCCCCAGCATTTT
TRBV12-3/TRBV12-4	few	NA	TRBJ1-5	CASSLRGDPYSNQPQHF	TGTGCCAGCAGTTTAAGGGGGGACCCATATAGCAATCAGCCCCAGCATTTT
TRBV9	many	NA	TRBJ1-2	CASSPEVYPGNYGYTF	TGTGCCAGCAGCCCAGAGGTATATCCAGGGAACTATGGCTACACCTTC
TRBV9	NA	TRBD1	TRBJ2-7	CASSVGGTGTYEQYF	TGTGCCAGCAGCGTAGGAGGGACAGGGACCTACGAGCAGTACTTC
TRBV21-1	NA	NA	TRBJ2-5	CASSKLVQETQYF	TGTGCCAGCAGCAAACTTGTTCAAGAGACCCAGTACTTC
TRBV6-5	few	TRBD1	TRBJ1-2	CASSYIRPGQGNGYTF	TGTGCCAGCAGTTACATAAGGCCGGGACAGGGCAATGGCTACACCTTC
TRBV2	few	NA	TRBJ1-2	CASSDMGRTYGYTF	TGTGCCAGCAGTGACATGGGGCGGACCTATGGCTACACCTTC
TRBV7-2	NA	NA	TRBJ1-6	CASSFTGLTYNSPLHF	TGTGCCAGCAGCTTTACAGGGTTAACCTATAATTCACCCCTCCACTTT
TRBV29-1	few	TRBD1	TRBJ1-1	CSGGRGHGEAFF	TGCAGCGGGGGCAGGGGGCATGGTGAAGCTTTCTTT
TRBV7-8	few	TRBD2	TRBJ2-3	CASSLVAGDTDTQYF	TGTGCCAGCAGCTTAGTAGCGGGGGACACAGATACGCAGTATTTT
TRBV7-9	NA	NA	TRBJ2-3	CASSSRGAGDTQYF	TGTGCCAGCAGCTCCCGGGGGGCCGGAGATACGCAGTATTTT
TRBV29-1	few	NA	TRBJ2-1	CSVEDRRLTYNEQFF	TGCAGCGTTGAAGATCGGCGGCTCACCTACAATGAGCAGTTCTTC
TRBV5-1	few	NA	TRBJ2-3	CASSLQGPSGTDTQYF	TGCGCCAGCAGCTTGCAGGGCCCCTCCGGCACAGATACGCAGTATTTT
TRBV3-1	many	NA	TRBJ1-5	CASSPGTNQPQHF	TGTGCCAGCAGCCCGGGGACAAATCAGCCCCAGCATTTT
TRBV30	few	NA	TRBJ1-2	CAWRDTYNYGYTF	TGTGCCTGGAGGGACACCTATAACTATGGCTACACCTTC
TRBV29-1	NA	TRBD1	TRBJ2-6	CSVVPGQGTGANVLTF	TGCAGCGTCGTCCCGGGACAGGGGACCGGGGCCAACGTCCTGACTTTC
TRBV20-1	many	TRBD2	TRBJ2-5	CSALSGGDETQYF	TGCAGTGCTCTGAGCGGGGGGGATGAGACCCAGTACTTC
TRBV7-9	many	NA	TRBJ1-1	CASSLRGGTFF	TGTGCCAGCAGCTTACGTGGGGGAACTTTCTTT
TRBV7-9	NA	NA	TRBJ1-1	CASSGTIFDLANTEAFF	TGTGCCAGCAGCGGGACAATCTTCGACTTAGCTAACACTGAAGCTTTCTTT
TRBV12-3/TRBV12-4	few	NA	TRBJ2-1	CASGASSYNEQFF	TGTGCCAGCGGAGCCAGCTCCTACAATGAGCAGTTCTTC
TRBV29-1	NA	TRBD2	TRBJ2-7	CSVEDQTSGRFGDHEQYF	TGCAGCGTTGAAGATCAGACTAGCGGGAGGTTCGGTGACCACGAGCAGTACTTC
TRBV7-2	many	NA	TRBJ2-1	CASSQGAGLSNEQFF	TGTGCCAGCAGCCAAGGGGCCGGACTCTCCAATGAGCAGTTCTTC
TRBV29-1	many	NA	TRBJ1-2	CSVEALDYGYTF	TGCAGCGTTGAAGCCTTGGACTATGGCTACACCTTC
TRBV9	few	NA	TRBJ1-5	CASSVAPGSNQPQHF	TGTGCCAGCAGCGTAGCCCCGGGTAGCAATCAGCCCCAGCATTTT
TRBV18	NA	TRBD1	TRBJ2-7	CASSLETGTGGEQYF	TGTGCCAGCTCACTTGAAACCGGGACAGGGGGAGAGCAGTACTTC
TRBV7-2	NA	TRBD1	TRBJ1-1	CASSPPGQATEAFF	TGTGCCAGCAGCCCCCCGGGACAGGCCACTGAAGCTTTCTTT
TRBV30	many	TRBD1	TRBJ1-2	CAWSGTGGAGYTF	TGTGCCTGGAGCGGGACAGGGGGCGCAGGCTACACCTTC
TRBV18	many	NA	TRBJ1-5	CASSPLQGDQPQHF	TGTGCCAGCTCACCATTACAGGGAGATCAGCCCCAGCATTTT
TRBV29-1	NA	TRBD1	TRBJ1-1	CSVDIRRTGKTEAFF	TGCAGCGTTGATATACGTCGGACAGGGAAGACTGAAGCTTTCTTT
TRBV18	NA	NA	TRBJ2-3	CASSLLKTGGSTDTQYF	TGTGCCAGCTCACTCCTAAAGACCGGCGGCAGCACAGATACGCAGTATTTT
TRBV12-3/TRBV12-4	many	NA	TRBJ2-1	CASSLGGRNEQFF	TGTGCCAGCAGTTTAGGAGGGCGCAATGAGCAGTTCTTC
TRBV4-1	few	NA	TRBJ2-7	CASSHATGRAKGREQYF	TGCGCCAGCAGCCATGCCACGGGCCGGGCCAAGGGTCGCGAGCAGTACTTC
TRBV6-5	many	NA	TRBJ1-1	CASSYSTVNTEAFF	TGTGCCAGCAGTTACTCGACAGTGAACACTGAAGCTTTCTTT
TRBV12-3/TRBV12-4	few	NA	TRBJ2-1	CASQGSEQFF	TGTGCCAGCCAGGGGAGTGAGCAGTTCTTC
TRBV2	few	NA	TRBJ2-3	CASSAPAGGDTQYF	TGTGCCAGCAGTGCCCCAGCAGGGGGGGATACGCAGTATTTT
TRBV20-1	NA	NA	TRBJ2-5	CSARSPPALETQYF	TGCAGTGCTAGAAGCCCCCCGGCATTGGAGACCCAGTACTTC